A single sample gave rise to the 9 T cell receptor beta chains below, sequenced in a study of T cell responses to AZD1222 COVID-19 vaccine. Generated by immunoSEQ multiplex PCR, the TCRdb table keeps only in-frame clones and is missing some. The sample contains some 79,000 clones, around 82% of which appear only once. Sequences were derived from peripheral blood, sampled 28 days after the second AZD1222 dose. The source of these receptors is an adult who received the AZD1222 COVID-19 vaccine.

The rearrangement links TRBV7-3 to TRBJ2-6; 9 bases map to TRBD1. After removal of 2 bases from V and 2 bases from J, the junction contained 13 bases not matched to a gene. CDR1 and CDR2 from the germline V gene are SGHTA and FQGTGA. The length of the CDR3 is 20 residues. CDR3 sequence: CASSLPSGQGTPTGANVLTF. In DNA form, the CDR3 reads TGTGCCAGCAGCTTACCGTCTGGACAGGGGACTCCTACTGGGGCCAACGTCCTGACTTTC.

The CDR3 loop is CASSLWDDNEQFF. DNA for the CDR3: TGTGCCAGCAGCTTATGGGACGACAATGAGCAGTTCTTC. The gene calls are TRBV7-3 and TRBJ2-1; tentatively, D is TRBD1 or TRBD2 (5 bases each). V dropped 2 bases and J dropped 5 bases, with 7 bases sitting between them. The CDR3 runs 13 residues. Germline values: CDR1 SGHTA, CDR2 FQGTGA. Based on the CDR3 plus reference TRBV7-3 and TRBJ2-1, the full variable domain is GAGVSQTPSNKVTEKGKYVELRCDPISGHTALYWYRQSLGQGPEFLIYFQGTGAADDSGLPNDRFFAVRPEGSVSTLKIQRTERGDSAVYLCASSLWDDNEQFFGPGTRLTVL.

V usage is TRBV6-6 and J usage is TRBJ1-1; tentative D call: TRBD1 (5 bases). Trimming took off 7 bases at V and 4 bases at J, with 22 bases between the two ends. From germline, CDR1 is MNHNY and CDR2 SVGAGI (reference sequence). CDR3 size: 16 residues. The DNA for the CDR3 is TGTGCCAGCACACAACCGGGGGGGTATCCGGGCACTGAAGCTTTCTTT. Its protein product is CASTQPGGYPGTEAFF.

This clone was counted between two and nine times. The chain combines TRBV6-5 with TRBJ2-1, with D possibly being TRBD1 or TRBD2 (5 bases each). V was cut by 0 bases and J by 8 bases, with 8 bases left in between. The CDR3 sequence is 13 residues long. Germline V gives CDR1 MNHEY, CDR2 SVGAGI. The CDR3: CASSYSVGDEQFF. The CDR3 nucleotides read TGTGCCAGCAGTTACTCCGTGGGGGATGAGCAGTTCTTC.

The chain has TRBV4-1 and TRBJ1-5; unclear D gene. The V end lost 0 bases, the J end lost 0 bases, and 12 bases lay between the germline ends. The germline CDR1 and CDR2 sequences are MGHRA and YSYEKL. There are 17 residues in the CDR3. DNA of the CDR3: TGCGCCAGCAGCCAAGATGGGCGATCTTATAGCAATCAGCCCCAGCATTTT. Encoded protein: CASSQDGRSYSNQPQHF.

This clone was seen only a few times. V and J are TRBV2 and TRBJ2-7; D remains ambiguous. This CDR3 spans 12 amino acids. Trimming took off 5 bases at V and 4 bases at J, with 9 bases between the two ends. CDR1 and CDR2 (germline): SNHLY, FYNNEI. The CDR3 DNA sequence: TGTGCCAGCAGTCCGTATACTTACGAGCAGTACTTC. It specifies CASSPYTYEQYF.

This sequence joins TRBV7-2 and TRBJ2-5, with a possible D match to TRBD1 (5 bases). The ends were cut back, 5 bases at V and 3 bases at J, with 10 bases in the middle. This CDR3 contains 13 residues. Per the germline V gene, CDR1 is SGHTA and CDR2 is FQGNSA. CDR3 sequence reads: CASSPWGEETQYF. CDR3 bases: TGTGCCAGCAGCCCCTGGGGCGAAGAGACCCAGTACTTC.

Here the CDR3 DNA reads TGTGCCAGTAGAAAAGCCGGCGGTCCTAATGAAAAACTGTTTTTT. Its protein is CASRKAGGPNEKLFF. The V call is TRBV19, the J call TRBJ1-4; D remains unclear. Germline CDR1 is LNHDA and CDR2 is SQIVND (reference sequence). The CDR3 consists of 15 residues. Trimming cost V 6 bases and J 3 bases, with 14 bases left between them.

The chain employs TRBV30 and TRBJ1-5; TRBD1 is a possible D gene (5 bases). The CDR3 extends over 13 amino acids. Trimming pared 2 bases from V and 4 bases from J, leaving 9 bases between. The germline CDR1 and CDR2 sequences are GTSNPN and SVGIG (reference sequence). The CDR3 protein is CAWSSGGNQPQHF. In nucleotides, the CDR3 is TGTGCCTGGAGTTCCGGGGGGAATCAGCCCCAGCATTTT.